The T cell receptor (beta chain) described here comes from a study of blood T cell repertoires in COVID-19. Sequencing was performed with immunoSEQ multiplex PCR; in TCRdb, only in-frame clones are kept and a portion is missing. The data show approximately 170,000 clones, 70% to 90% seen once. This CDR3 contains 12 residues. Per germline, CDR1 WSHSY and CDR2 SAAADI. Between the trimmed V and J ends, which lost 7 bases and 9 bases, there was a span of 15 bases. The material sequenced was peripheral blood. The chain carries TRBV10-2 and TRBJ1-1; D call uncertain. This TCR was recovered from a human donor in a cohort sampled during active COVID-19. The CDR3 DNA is TGCGCCAGCACATTCGCCTCTGGGCAAGCTTTCTTT. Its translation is CASTFASGQAFF.